The rows below give T cell receptor beta chains drawn from one sample of a study of T cells in narcolepsy. This table comes from immunoSEQ multiplex PCR, and its TCRdb copy is limited to in-frame clones, with some not included. Of some 30,000 clones listed, 65% to 85% are singletons. Specimen: memory (CD45RA-) CD4+ T cells from blood. Source of these receptors: a human donor in good health. Each CDR3 is given with its conserved first and last residue. A D gene is named only where the DNA matches it firmly. Clone sizes are given selectively: once, few, many, or a class where the clone is expanded.

v_gene	j_gene	d_gene	abundance	CDR3aa	CDR3nt
TRBV27	TRBJ2-7	-	few	CASSLSPSSYEQYF	TGTGCCAGCAGTTTATCGCCGAGCTCCTACGAGCAGTACTTC
TRBV14	TRBJ2-2	-	-	CASSPRNRKVTGELFF	TGTGCCAGCAGCCCGAGGAACAGGAAGGTCACCGGGGAGCTGTTTTTT
TRBV14	TRBJ2-7	TRBD2	-	CASRLGGMSGRAAYEQYF	TGTGCCAGCAGGCTAGGGGGAATGAGCGGGAGGGCCGCGTACGAGCAGTACTTC
TRBV23-1	TRBJ1-2	TRBD1	-	CASRWDRTNGYTF	TGCGCCAGCAGATGGGACAGAACCAATGGCTACACCTTC
TRBV6-1	TRBJ1-2	TRBD1	-	CACSIMGQGVYGYTF	TGTGCCTGCAGTATCATGGGACAGGGGGTGTATGGCTACACCTTC
TRBV11-3	TRBJ2-5	TRBD1	-	CASSFAGTGGVETQYF	TGTGCCAGCAGCTTCGCCGGGACAGGGGGCGTAGAGACCCAGTACTTC
TRBV12-1	TRBJ1-5	-	few	CASSLSSGAQPQHF	TGTGCCAGCAGCCTGTCTAGTGGGGCACAGCCCCAGCATTTT
TRBV12-5	TRBJ2-5	-	-	CASGFPPQETQYF	TGTGCTAGTGGTTTTCCGCCTCAAGAGACCCAGTACTTC
TRBV5-4	TRBJ2-5	-	once	CASSLSSGSESEQYF	TGTGCCAGCAGCTTATCTTCGGGATCCGAAAGTGAGCAGTACTTC
TRBV5-4	TRBJ2-1	TRBD1	-	CASSSMDRVGEQFF	TGTGCCAGCAGCTCAATGGACAGGGTCGGCGAGCAGTTCTTC
TRBV5-8	TRBJ2-1	-	once	CASSLLTVQFF	TGTGCCAGCAGCTTGTTGACGGTGCAGTTCTTC
TRBV7-9	TRBJ1-4	-	-	CASNLPGGREKLFF	TGTGCCAGCAACTTACCGGGGGGCAGGGAAAAACTGTTTTTT
TRBV29-1	TRBJ2-1	-	-	CSFRPGAGEQFF	TGCAGCTTCCGGCCAGGGGCCGGTGAGCAGTTCTTC
TRBV7-9	TRBJ2-6	TRBD1	few	CASSRTGSGANVLTF	TGTGCCAGCAGCCGGACAGGGTCTGGGGCCAACGTCCTGACTTTC
TRBV4-2	TRBJ1-2	TRBD1	once	CASRRTGTGGDPYTF	TGTGCCAGCAGAAGGACCGGGACAGGGGGCGACCCATACACCTTC
TRBV5-1	TRBJ2-3	-	-	CASSLAYQDTQYF	TGCGCCAGCAGCTTGGCTTACCAAGATACGCAGTATTTT
TRBV15	TRBJ2-7	TRBD2	-	CATSRVPGGRGSSYEQYF	TGTGCCACCAGCAGAGTCCCTGGCGGGAGAGGAAGCTCCTACGAGCAGTACTTC
TRBV6-5	TRBJ1-2	TRBD1	-	CASRETGGYGYTF	TGTGCCAGCAGGGAAACAGGGGGCTATGGCTACACCTTC
TRBV5-4	TRBJ1-1	-	-	CASSLGRGGTEAFF	TGTGCCAGCAGCTTGGGACGGGGGGGAACTGAAGCTTTCTTT
TRBV5-1	TRBJ2-3	-	-	CASSHTNTDTQYF	TGCGCCAGCAGCCACACGAACACAGATACGCAGTATTTT
TRBV6-6	TRBJ2-7	TRBD1	few	CASSYEGQGGYEQYF	TGTGCCAGCAGTTACGAGGGACAGGGCGGATACGAGCAGTACTTC
TRBV5-1	TRBJ1-2	-	-	CASSPGHRTNYGYTF	TGCGCCAGCAGCCCGGGGCACAGGACGAACTATGGCTACACCTTC
TRBV4-2	TRBJ2-3	TRBD2	-	CASSSGAASGISTDTQYF	TGTGCCAGCAGCTCCGGGGCGGCTAGCGGGATCAGCACAGATACGCAGTATTTT
TRBV6-1	TRBJ2-4	TRBD2	-	CAVEFGGFGNIQYF	TGTGCCGTGGAGTTCGGGGGGTTCGGAAACATTCAGTACTTC
TRBV7-9	TRBJ1-2	-	-	CASSQGLELSGYTF	TGTGCCAGCAGCCAGGGACTAGAACTATCCGGCTACACCTTC
TRBV5-1	TRBJ2-1	TRBD2	-	CASSLASGSGNEQFF	TGCGCCAGCAGCTTGGCTAGCGGGAGTGGGAATGAGCAGTTCTTC
TRBV18	TRBJ2-3	TRBD2	-	CASSLREGTDTQYF	TGTGCCAGCTCACTCCGGGAGGGGACAGATACGCAGTATTTT
TRBV30	TRBJ2-5	-	-	CAWSEQETQYF	TGTGCCTGGAGTGAACAAGAGACCCAGTACTTC
TRBV11-2	TRBJ2-1	-	-	CASSLDFAGEQFF	TGTGCCAGCAGCTTAGATTTCGCGGGGGAGCAGTTCTTC
TRBV6-5	TRBJ2-1	TRBD2	-	CASSYSRRGSYNEQFF	TGTGCCAGCAGTTACTCGAGACGCGGGAGTTACAATGAGCAGTTCTTC
TRBV11-3	TRBJ2-7	-	once	CASSPSGRAYEQYF	TGTGCCAGCAGCCCAAGCGGACGGGCCTACGAGCAGTACTTC
TRBV11-2	TRBJ2-7	TRBD1	-	CASSALQGTHEQYF	TGTGCCAGCAGCGCCTTACAGGGGACCCACGAGCAGTACTTC
TRBV15	TRBJ2-1	-	once	CATSRGGDRNEQFF	TGTGCCACCAGCAGAGGGGGAGATAGGAATGAGCAGTTCTTC
TRBV5-4	TRBJ2-7	TRBD2	-	CASSSLLAGVSEQYF	TGTGCCAGCAGCTCCCTACTAGCGGGAGTTAGCGAGCAGTACTTC
TRBV7-6	TRBJ1-6	-	-	CASSLAGGGNSPLHF	TGTGCCAGCAGCTTAGCTGGGGGTGGGAATTCACCCCTCCACTTT
TRBV7-6	TRBJ1-5	-	few	CASSTGGNQPQHF	TGTGCCAGCAGCACCGGGGGCAATCAGCCCCAGCATTTT
TRBV20-1	TRBJ1-2	-	few	CSARWKTGYTF	TGCAGTGCTAGATGGAAGACTGGCTACACCTTC
TRBV5-1	TRBJ1-2	-	few	CASSPEGGYGYTF	TGCGCCAGCAGCCCGGAGGGGGGATATGGCTACACCTTC
TRBV7-2	TRBJ2-5	-	-	CASSLGVFGTQYF	TGTGCCAGCAGCTTAGGAGTCTTTGGGACCCAGTACTTC
TRBV19	TRBJ2-7	-	-	CASTPGHKSYEQYF	TGTGCCAGTACTCCGGGACACAAATCCTACGAGCAGTACTTC
TRBV5-4	TRBJ2-5	-	few	CASSRGSGETQYF	TGTGCCAGCAGCCGTGGGAGCGGGGAGACCCAGTACTTC
TRBV14	TRBJ1-5	-	-	CASARQHNQPQHF	TGTGCCAGCGCAAGACAGCACAATCAGCCCCAGCATTTT
TRBV7-2	TRBJ2-7	TRBD2	-	CASSLDVSGYEQYF	TGTGCCAGCAGCTTAGATGTTAGCGGGTACGAGCAGTACTTC
TRBV6-5	TRBJ1-1	-	-	CASSFQGSNTEAFF	TGTGCCAGCAGTTTTCAGGGCTCAAACACTGAAGCTTTCTTT
TRBV6-4	TRBJ2-2	TRBD2	few	CASSALAGGTGELFF	TGTGCCAGCAGTGCTCTAGCGGGAGGTACCGGGGAGCTGTTTTTT
TRBV11-1	TRBJ2-5	TRBD2	once	CASSLEASGKETQYF	TGTGCCAGCAGCTTAGAGGCTAGCGGAAAAGAGACCCAGTACTTC
TRBV19	TRBJ2-7	TRBD2	-	CASSISSGRVYLSYEQYF	TGTGCCAGTAGTATATCTAGCGGGAGGGTCTATCTCAGCTACGAGCAGTACTTC
TRBV5-1	TRBJ2-1	TRBD2	-	CASSLVSSGSNEQFF	TGCGCCAGCAGCTTGGTTTCCAGCGGGAGCAATGAGCAGTTCTTC
TRBV5-6	TRBJ1-1	-	-	CASSLLHLNTEAFF	TGTGCCAGCAGCTTGCTGCATTTGAACACTGAAGCTTTCTTT
TRBV6-1	TRBJ1-2	-	-	CASSPRGSPRNGYTF	TGTGCCAGCAGTCCGCGGGGTTCACCGCGCAATGGCTACACCTTC
TRBV6-1	TRBJ1-1	-	-	CASSEVSAIKAFF	TGTGCCAGCAGTGAAGTCTCCGCTATTAAAGCTTTCTTT